These 4 T cell receptor beta chains came from one sample sequenced in a study of T cell responses to AZD1222 COVID-19 vaccine. Measured with immunoSEQ multiplex PCR; TCRdb has only the in-frame clones, and not every one. The sample lists nearly 110,000 clones; roughly 90% were seen once. The starting material was peripheral blood, obtained on day 0 of AZD1222 vaccination. These receptors all come from an adult in good health.

V and J are TRBV14 and TRBJ1-4; D may be TRBD1 (5 bases). This CDR3 is built from 16 residues. Trimming pared 3 bases from V and 0 bases from J, leaving 11 bases between. Germline CDR1 SGHDN, CDR2 FVKESK. CDR3 DNA sequence: TGTGCCAGCAGCCACCGAAGGGGCACAACTAATGAAAAACTGTTTTTT. This translates into CASSHRRGTTNEKLFF. The variable domain in full, completed from reference TRBV14 and TRBJ1-4, reads EAGVTQFPSHSVIEKGQTVTLRCDPISGHDNLYWYRRVMGKEIKFLLHFVKESKQDESGMPNNRFLAERTGGTYSTLKVQPAELEDSGVYFCASSHRRGTTNEKLFFGSGTQLSVL.

This rearrangement joins TRBV19 to TRBJ2-7, with TRBD1 identical over 9 bases. This CDR3 comprises 17 residues. Germline V gives CDR1 LNHDA, CDR2 SQIVND (reference sequence). V dropped 3 bases and J dropped 5; count of bases not matched to a gene: 14. The CDR3: CASSMLPPGQGVDEQYF. The CDR3 bases are TGTGCCAGTAGTATGTTACCACCGGGACAGGGTGTGGACGAGCAGTACTTC. Complete variable domain (other parts from reference TRBV19 and TRBJ2-7): DGGITQSPKYLFRKEGQNVTLSCEQNLNHDAMYWYRQDPGQGLRLIYYSQIVNDFQKGDIAEGYSVSREKKESFPLTVTSAQKNPTAFYLCASSMLPPGQGVDEQYFGPGTRLTVT.

This sequence joins TRBV15 and TRBJ1-5; D remains ambiguous. This CDR3 comprises 14 residues. Germline CDR1 reads LNHNV; CDR2 reads YYDKDF (reference sequence). With 0 bases removed from V and 7 bases from J, the gap between germline ends came to 10 bases. CDR3 coding DNA: TGTGCCACCAGCAGAGATCGGATTGGCCAGCCCCAGCATTTT. This codes for CATSRDRIGQPQHF.

This rearrangement joins TRBV19 to TRBJ2-5, with TRBD1 identical over 7 bases. CDR1 is LNHDA and CDR2 is SQIVND in the germline V gene (reference sequence). The CDR3 spans 14 residues. Unmatched junction bases numbered 4, after V lost 1 base and J lost 5 bases. CDR3 sequence: CASSIAGGSETQYF. The CDR3 DNA follows: TGTGCCAGTAGTATAGCAGGGGGAAGCGAGACCCAGTACTTC.